Listed below are T cell receptor beta chains from one sample, sequenced in a study of T-cell reconstitution after alpha-beta-depleted transplantation in children. TCRdb re-called the PCR reads with MiXCR, one entry per CDR3 protein. The top ten hold around 30% of the sample, which has hundreds of thousands of distinct CDR3 sequences, roughly 16% seen once. The specimen comprised PBMCs, mostly from graft donor cells, sampled 360 days after TCRalphabeta/CD19-depleted stem cell transplant. These receptors were obtained from a boy in the first two years of life who had a stem cell transplant for Wiskott-Aldrich syndrome, so the T cells may come from the graft donor. CDR3s include the opening cysteine and the closing phenylalanine or tryptophan. D genes are given only for firm matches. For some rows the clone size is stated as once, few or many, or as a class when expanded; others skip it.

>few|TRBJ1-2|11|NA|TRBV30
CAWSFGPHYTF
TGTGCCTGGAGTTTCGGGCCCCACTACACCTTC
>NA|TRBJ2-2|15|NA|TRBV9
CASSVGSGYTGELFF
TGTGCCAGCAGCGTAGGGTCAGGGTACACCGGGGAGCTGTTTTTT
>few|TRBJ2-3|15|TRBD2|TRBV7-2
CASSLAGGPTDTQYF
TGTGCCAGCAGCTTAGCGGGAGGGCCGACAGATACGCAGTATTTT
>NA|TRBJ2-7|18|NA|TRBV21-1
CASSKGLAGVPNPYEQYF
TGTGCCAGCAGCAAAGGACTAGCGGGAGTGCCCAATCCCTACGAGCAGTACTTC
>NA|TRBJ2-5|13|NA|TRBV19
CASSQTVQETQYF
TGTGCCAGTAGTCAAACGGTTCAAGAGACCCAGTACTTC
>NA|TRBJ2-1|16|TRBD2|TRBV11-2
CASSLRLAESYNEQFF
TGTGCCAGCAGCTTAAGACTAGCGGAGTCCTACAATGAGCAGTTCTTC
>NA|TRBJ2-1|17|NA|TRBV5-1
CASSIVGDQRLDNEQFF
TGCGCCAGCAGCATTGTGGGAGACCAGCGGCTAGACAATGAGCAGTTCTTC
>NA|TRBJ2-2|17|TRBD2|TRBV4-3
CASSQVLAGGPWGELFF
TGCGCCAGCAGCCAAGTACTAGCGGGAGGGCCCTGGGGGGAGCTGTTTTTT
>few|TRBJ2-1|12|NA|TRBV20-1
CSAPTDSNEQFF
TGCAGTGCGCCGACAGATTCCAATGAGCAGTTCTTC
>few|TRBJ2-4|17|NA|TRBV10-3
CAISEGGQSLSKNIQYF
TGTGCCATCAGCGAGGGGGGCCAGTCTTTGTCCAAAAACATTCAGTACTTC
>few|TRBJ2-1|13|NA|TRBV24-1
CATKGTPNNEQFF
TGTGCCACCAAGGGAACTCCGAACAATGAGCAGTTCTTC
>NA|TRBJ2-3|15|NA|TRBV5-5
CASSPIGTSTDTQYF
TGTGCCAGCAGTCCCATCGGGACTAGCACAGATACGCAGTATTTT
>many|TRBJ2-7|15|NA|TRBV29-1
CSVATSAALWIEQYF
TGCAGCGTTGCCACCTCCGCGGCCCTTTGGATCGAGCAGTACTTC
>few|TRBJ2-7|14|NA|TRBV12-3/TRBV12-4
CASSFTGTLYEQYF
TGTGCCAGCAGTTTTACCGGGACACTCTACGAGCAGTACTTC
>NA|TRBJ2-5|15|NA|TRBV2
CASSGWSGLQETQYF
TGTGCCAGCAGTGGGTGGTCGGGGTTACAAGAGACCCAGTACTTC
>few|TRBJ2-5|13|NA|TRBV24-1
CATSDLLGVTQYF
TGTGCCACCAGTGATTTGTTGGGGGTAACCCAGTACTTC
>NA|TRBJ2-2|16|NA|TRBV20-1
CSARDEGKADTGELFF
TGCAGTGCTAGAGATGAGGGAAAGGCGGACACCGGGGAGCTGTTTTTT
>NA|TRBJ2-2|16|TRBD1|TRBV7-6
CASSLVGQGIGGELFF
TGTGCCAGCAGCTTAGTGGGACAGGGGATCGGCGGGGAGCTGTTTTTT
>many|TRBJ2-5|14|NA|TRBV5-1
CASSLHGYQETQYF
TGCGCCAGCAGCTTGCACGGGTACCAAGAGACCCAGTACTTC
>many|TRBJ2-3|13|NA|TRBV5-1
CASSYDRTDTQYF
TGCGCCAGTTCTTACGATCGCACAGATACGCAGTATTTT
>NA|TRBJ2-5|14|NA|TRBV3-1
CASSQELSQETQYF
TGTGCCAGCAGCCAAGAGCTCTCCCAAGAGACCCAGTACTTC
>once|TRBJ2-3|16|NA|TRBV3-1
CASSQGTVLGTDTQYF
TGTGCCAGCAGCCAAGGGACGGTTCTTGGCACAGATACGCAGTATTTT
>NA|TRBJ2-1|17|TRBD2|TRBV11-2
CASSLNRLAGDYNEQFF
TGTGCCAGCAGCTTAAACCGACTAGCGGGGGACTACAATGAGCAGTTCTTC
>many|TRBJ2-7|16|NA|TRBV7-9
CASSPSLFLKGYEQYF
TGTGCCAGCAGCCCCAGTCTATTTCTAAAGGGCTACGAGCAGTACTTC
>NA|TRBJ2-2|17|TRBD2|TRBV7-2
CASSQGLAGPNTGELFF
TGTGCCAGCAGCCAGGGACTAGCGGGCCCGAACACCGGGGAGCTGTTTTTT
>once|TRBJ2-1|11|NA|TRBV12-3/TRBV12-4
CASRRLNEQFF
TGTGCCAGCAGGCGGCTAAATGAGCAGTTCTTC
>many|TRBJ2-3|16|NA|TRBV5-6
CASSLAQGHLPDTQYF
TGTGCCAGCAGCTTGGCACAGGGCCACCTACCAGATACGCAGTATTTT
>NA|TRBJ2-5|18|TRBD2|TRBV6-2/TRBV6-3
CASSYGPLSGRHVETQYF
TGTGCCAGCAGTTACGGTCCCCTTAGCGGGAGACATGTAGAGACCCAGTACTTC
>NA|TRBJ2-5|16|TRBD2|TRBV5-5
CASSPLAGGQGETQYF
TGTGCCAGCAGCCCTCTGGCGGGGGGGCAGGGAGAGACCCAGTACTTC
>NA|TRBJ2-1|20|TRBD2|TRBV4-3
CASSQDLGALAGASHNEQFF
TGCGCCAGCAGCCAAGATCTAGGGGCTTTAGCGGGAGCGTCCCACAATGAGCAGTTCTTC
>many|TRBJ2-7|14|TRBD1|TRBV12-3/TRBV12-4
CASSPTGYGYEQYF
TGTGCCAGCAGCCCGACAGGGTACGGCTACGAGCAGTACTTC
>NA|TRBJ2-5|13|TRBD1|TRBV12-3/TRBV12-4
CASSTNRGVTQYF
TGTGCCAGCAGTACCAACAGGGGCGTGACCCAGTACTTC
>NA|TRBJ2-1|16|TRBD2|TRBV3-1
CASSLLTSGNYNEQFF
TGTGCCAGCAGCCTCCTCACTAGCGGGAACTACAATGAGCAGTTCTTC
>NA|TRBJ2-7|13|NA|TRBV6-2/TRBV6-3
CASSLIASYEQYF
TGTGCCAGCAGTTTGATAGCCTCCTACGAGCAGTACTTC
>NA|TRBJ1-1|13|NA|TRBV20-1
CSATSHGGTEAFF
TGCAGTGCCACAAGTCATGGGGGGACTGAAGCTTTCTTT
>NA|TRBJ2-1|15|TRBD1|TRBV13
CASSHRDRDYNEQFF
TGTGCCAGCAGCCACCGGGACAGGGACTACAATGAGCAGTTCTTC
>NA|TRBJ2-7|12|NA|TRBV12-3/TRBV12-4
CASRSDLTGQYF
TGTGCCAGCAGATCGGACCTGACCGGACAGTACTTC